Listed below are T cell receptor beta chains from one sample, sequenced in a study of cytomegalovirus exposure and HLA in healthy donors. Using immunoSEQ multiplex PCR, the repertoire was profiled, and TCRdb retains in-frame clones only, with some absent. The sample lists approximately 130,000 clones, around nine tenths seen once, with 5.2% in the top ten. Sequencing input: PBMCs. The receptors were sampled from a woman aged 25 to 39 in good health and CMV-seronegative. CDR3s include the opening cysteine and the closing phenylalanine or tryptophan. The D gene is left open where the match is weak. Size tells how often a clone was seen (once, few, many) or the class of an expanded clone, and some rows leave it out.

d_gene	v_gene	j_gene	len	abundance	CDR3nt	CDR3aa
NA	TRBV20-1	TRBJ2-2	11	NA	TGCAGTGCCCTAAGGGGGGGGAAGCTGTTTTTT	CSALRGGKLFF
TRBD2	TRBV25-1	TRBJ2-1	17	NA	TGTGCCAGCAGTGGGTTTTCTAGCGGGACGTTTAACAATGAGCAGTTCTTC	CASSGFSSGTFNNEQFF
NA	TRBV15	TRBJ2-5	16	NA	TGTGCCACCAGCACTACTCAGGGGGGATTTTCCGAGACCCAGTACTTC	CATSTTQGGFSETQYF
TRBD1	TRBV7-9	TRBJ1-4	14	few	TGTGCCAGCAGCTCCCAGGGGGCTAGTGAAAAACTGTTTTTT	CASSSQGASEKLFF
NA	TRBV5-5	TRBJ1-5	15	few	TGTGCCAGCAGCTTGGAAATCTCCCTAGGTCAGCCCCAGCATTTT	CASSLEISLGQPQHF
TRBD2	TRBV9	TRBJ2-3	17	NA	TGTGCCAGCAGCCTAATGGGGACTAGCGTTACCACAGATACGCAGTATTTT	CASSLMGTSVTTDTQYF
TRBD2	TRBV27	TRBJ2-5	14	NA	TGTGCCAGCAGCTCAACTAGCGGGATCGAGACCCAGTACTTC	CASSSTSGIETQYF
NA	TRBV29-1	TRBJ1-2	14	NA	TGCAGCGTCGGGACACCCGGGACGGATTATGGCTACACCTTC	CSVGTPGTDYGYTF
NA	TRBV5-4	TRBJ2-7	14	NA	TGCGCCAGCAGCCAAGTCCCAGGGGCCCACGAGCAGTACTTC	CASSQVPGAHEQYF
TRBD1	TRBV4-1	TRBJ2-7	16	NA	TGCGCCAGCAGCCAAGTGGGGACAGGGGGAATCTACGAGCAGTACTTC	CASSQVGTGGIYEQYF
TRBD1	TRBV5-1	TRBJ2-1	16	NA	TGCGCCAGCACCATCAACGCCGGGACAGGGGGTAGTGAGCAGTTCTTC	CASTINAGTGGSEQFF
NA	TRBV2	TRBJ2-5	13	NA	TGTGCCAGCAGTATCGACTTCCAAGAGACCCAGTACTTC	CASSIDFQETQYF
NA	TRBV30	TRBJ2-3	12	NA	TGTGCCTGGAGACTAGCCTTAGATACGCAGTATTTT	CAWRLALDTQYF
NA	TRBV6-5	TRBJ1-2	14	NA	TGTGCCAGCAGTTACGGAGAGCCAAACTATGGCTACACCTTC	CASSYGEPNYGYTF
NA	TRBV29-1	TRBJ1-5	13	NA	TGCAGCGTGGCGGACAGCCTTAGGCAGCCCCAGCATTTT	CSVADSLRQPQHF
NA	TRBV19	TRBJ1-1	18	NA	TGTGCCAGTAGTCAGCCATGGTACAGGGTTCGGGGCAACACTGAAGCTTTCTTT	CASSQPWYRVRGNTEAFF
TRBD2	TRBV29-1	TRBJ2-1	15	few	TGCAGCGTTGAATGGGCTAGCGGGAGGTACAATGAGCAGTTCTTC	CSVEWASGRYNEQFF
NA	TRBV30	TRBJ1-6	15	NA	TGTGCCTGGAGTGTAGCCAGGGCCTATAATTCACCCCTCCACTTT	CAWSVARAYNSPLHF
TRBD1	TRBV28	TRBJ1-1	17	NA	TGTGCCAGCAGCCTGAACAGGGGACTTTTAATGAACACTGAAGCTTTCTTT	CASSLNRGLLMNTEAFF
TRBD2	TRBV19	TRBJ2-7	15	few	TGTGCCAGTAGCGGGAGGGCAGCACCCTCCTACGAGCAGTACTTC	CASSGRAAPSYEQYF
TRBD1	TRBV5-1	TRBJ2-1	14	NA	TGCGCCAGCAGTCAACCGGGACAGTACAATGAGCAGTTCTTC	CASSQPGQYNEQFF
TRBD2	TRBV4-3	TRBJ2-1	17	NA	TGCGCCAGCAGCCAAGAGACGGGGACTAGCGGGAGAAATGAGCAGTTCTTC	CASSQETGTSGRNEQFF
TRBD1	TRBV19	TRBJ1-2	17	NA	TGTGCCAGTAGTATTAGGTATCCGGCAGGGGGAGGCTATGGCTACACCTTC	CASSIRYPAGGGYGYTF
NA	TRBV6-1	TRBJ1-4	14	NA	TGTGCCAGCAACCCCAGGCGAACTAATGAAAAACTGTTTTTT	CASNPRRTNEKLFF
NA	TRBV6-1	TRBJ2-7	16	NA	TGTGCCAGCAGTGAAGAGGGGCAGGGGAACTCCTACGAGCAGTACTTC	CASSEEGQGNSYEQYF
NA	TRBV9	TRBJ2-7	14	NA	TGTGCCAGCAGCGTAGAGATGAGCTCCTACGAGCAGTACTTC	CASSVEMSSYEQYF
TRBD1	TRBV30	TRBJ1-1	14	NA	TGTGCCTGGGATCTGGGACAGTTGAACACTGAAGCTTTCTTT	CAWDLGQLNTEAFF
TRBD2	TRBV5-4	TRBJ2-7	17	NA	TGTGCCAGCAGCCCACCAAGGACCGGGACTAGCGCGAGCGAGCAGTACTTC	CASSPPRTGTSASEQYF
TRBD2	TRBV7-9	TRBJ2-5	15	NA	TGTGCCAGCAGCTTAGTGGGGGGGTCACAAGAGACCCAGTACTTC	CASSLVGGSQETQYF
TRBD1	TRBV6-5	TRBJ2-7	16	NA	TGTGCCAGCAGTTACTCGATTTCAGGGGGCGAGTACGAGCAGTACTTC	CASSYSISGGEYEQYF
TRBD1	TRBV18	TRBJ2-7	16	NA	TGTGCCAGCTCACCCAGACAACAGGGGGTGTCGGGGGAGCAGTACTTC	CASSPRQQGVSGEQYF
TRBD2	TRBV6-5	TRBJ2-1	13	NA	TGTGCCAGCAGATGGGGACTAGCGAATGAGCAGTTCTTC	CASRWGLANEQFF
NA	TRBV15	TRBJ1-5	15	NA	TGTGCCACCAGCAGAGCCCGGGGTGGCAATCAGCCCCAGCATTTT	CATSRARGGNQPQHF
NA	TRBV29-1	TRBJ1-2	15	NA	TGCAGCGTTGAAGGTCGTGGCAGGGCAAACTATGGCTACACCTTC	CSVEGRGRANYGYTF
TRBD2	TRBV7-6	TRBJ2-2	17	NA	TGTGCCAGCAGTTCCAACCCACTAGCGGGGTTCTCCGGGGAGCTGTTTTTT	CASSSNPLAGFSGELFF
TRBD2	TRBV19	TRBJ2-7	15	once	TGTGCCAGTAAATTCCTCGGCGGGAGTTCTTACGAGCAGTACTTC	CASKFLGGSSYEQYF